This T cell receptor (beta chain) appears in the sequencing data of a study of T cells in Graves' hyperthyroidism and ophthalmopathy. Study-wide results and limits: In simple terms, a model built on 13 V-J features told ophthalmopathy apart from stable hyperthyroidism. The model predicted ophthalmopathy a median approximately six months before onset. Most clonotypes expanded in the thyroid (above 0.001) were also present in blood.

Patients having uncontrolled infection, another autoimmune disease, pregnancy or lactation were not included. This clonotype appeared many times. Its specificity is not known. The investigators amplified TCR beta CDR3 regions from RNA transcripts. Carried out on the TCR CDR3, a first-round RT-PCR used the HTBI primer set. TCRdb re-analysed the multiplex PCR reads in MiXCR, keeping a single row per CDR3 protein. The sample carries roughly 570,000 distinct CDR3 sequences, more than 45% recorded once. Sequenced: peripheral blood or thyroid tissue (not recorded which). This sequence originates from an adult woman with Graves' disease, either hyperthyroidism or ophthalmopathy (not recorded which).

The CDR3 sequence is CAIRGQGSPLHF. The CDR3 region has the DNA TGTGCCATCAGAGGACAGGGATCACCCCTCCACTTT. This chain links TRBV10-3 with TRBJ1-6; TRBD1 aligns across 8 bases. Germline CDR1 reads ENHRY; CDR2 reads SYGVKD. The CDR3 is 12 residues long. V shed 6 bases and J 10 bases; nucleotides not matched to a gene: 2.